This is a list of T cell receptor beta chains from one sample in a study of blood T cell repertoires in COVID-19. Here immunoSEQ multiplex PCR was the method, and the copy in TCRdb shows in-frame clones only, minus some. The sample records roughly 400,000 clones, around nine tenths being singletons. Input material: PBMCs or T cells enriched from blood (not recorded which). Receptor source: a woman between 45 and 65 years old who had recovered from COVID-19. The CDR3 runs from the conserved cysteine through the conserved F or W. The D gene is left open where the match is weak. Some rows mark clone size as missing; the rest say once, few, many or name a class of expanded clone.

NA	once	TRBJ1-1	TRBV29-1	14	TGCAGCGTTGAAGATCTAGGGGTCGGGACTGAAGCTTTCTTT	CSVEDLGVGTEAFF
NA	few	TRBJ1-5	TRBV19	14	TGTGCCAGTAGTATAGGGTTAGGGAGTGAGCCCCAGCATTTT	CASSIGLGSEPQHF
TRBD2	NA	TRBJ2-5	TRBV28	14	TGTGCCAGCAGTTGGGGGGGGGTGGAAGAGACCCAGTACTTC	CASSWGGVEETQYF
TRBD2	NA	TRBJ2-1	TRBV7-2	16	TGTGCCAGCAGCGGGCGGACTAGCGGGGGTTCGGGTGAGCAGTTCTTC	CASSGRTSGGSGEQFF
NA	few	TRBJ2-2	TRBV5-1	16	TGCGCCAGCAGGGATATCCCGAACCCGGGCACCGGGGAGCTGTTTTTT	CASRDIPNPGTGELFF
NA	NA	TRBJ1-1	TRBV11-3	13	TGTGCCAGCAGCTTACTTCCAGGGGCTGAAGCTTTCTTT	CASSLLPGAEAFF
TRBD1	NA	TRBJ1-4	TRBV6-1	16	TGTGCCAGCAGTAAAGAACGGACAGGTCCTAATGAAAAACTGTTTTTT	CASSKERTGPNEKLFF
NA	NA	TRBJ1-2	TRBV3-1/TRBV3-2	17	TGTGCCAGCAGCCAAGATTTCAGGGGAAGGGGCTTTTATGGCTACACCTTC	CASSQDFRGRGFYGYTF
NA	NA	TRBJ2-5	TRBV5-4	14	TGTGCCAGCAGCTTGGTGGCGGGAAAAGAGACCCAGTACTTC	CASSLVAGKETQYF
NA	NA	TRBJ1-6	TRBV3-1/TRBV3-2	14	TGTGCCAGCAGCCCCGGACAGTCGGCTTCACCCCTCCACTTT	CASSPGQSASPLHF
TRBD2	NA	TRBJ2-1	TRBV10-3	14	TGTGCCATCAGTGAGCCCCTCGGGGGGAATGAGCAGTTCTTC	CAISEPLGGNEQFF
TRBD1	once	TRBJ1-2	TRBV28	14	TGTGCCAGCAGTTTAGTAGCTCGACAGGGTGGCTACACCTTC	CASSLVARQGGYTF
NA	once	TRBJ1-1	TRBV7-6	13	TGTGCCAGCAGTGAGGTTCTGAACACTGAAGCTTTCTTT	CASSEVLNTEAFF
NA	NA	TRBJ1-5	TRBV28	13	TGTGCCACCAACCAGGCTAAGAGCCAGCCCCAGCATTTT	CATNQAKSQPQHF
NA	NA	TRBJ2-7	TRBV10-3	14	TGTGCCATCAGCGAGGGGCCGAGCTCCTACGAGCAGTACTTC	CAISEGPSSYEQYF
TRBD1	NA	TRBJ2-1	TRBV5-5	15	TGTGCCAGCAGCTTGGAAGGGACAGGGCACAATGAGCAGTTCTTC	CASSLEGTGHNEQFF
NA	NA	TRBJ1-1	TRBV14	15	TGTGCCAGCTCCCGAGGGAACGGGCCGGGGGCTGAAGCTTTCTTT	CASSRGNGPGAEAFF
NA	few	TRBJ1-2	TRBV10-1	13	TGCGCCAGCAGTGATGTTTGCAGTGATGGCTACACCTTC	CASSDVCSDGYTF
NA	NA	TRBJ1-2	TRBV27	14	TGTGCCAGCAGTTTATCGCCCCAGGGATTGGGCTACACCTTC	CASSLSPQGLGYTF
TRBD2	NA	TRBJ2-7	TRBV3-1/TRBV3-2	14	TGTGCCAGCAGCCAACTAGCGGGGGGCCGCGAGCAGTACTTC	CASSQLAGGREQYF
TRBD1	few	TRBJ1-2	TRBV6-6	14	TGTGCCAGCAACGATGGGACAGCAAACTATGGCTACACCTTC	CASNDGTANYGYTF
NA	NA	TRBJ1-5	TRBV6-5	15	TGTGCCAGCCAGACGAGGTTGGGGGGTAATCAGCCCCAGCATTTT	CASQTRLGGNQPQHF
NA	NA	TRBJ2-6	TRBV27	13	TGTGCCAGCAGTTTTACTGGGGCCAACGTCCTGACTTTC	CASSFTGANVLTF